Below, 29 T cell receptor beta chains from the same sample are listed, as sequenced in a study of T cells after yellow fever vaccination. TCRdb reprocessed the 5' RACE reads with MiXCR, giving one entry per CDR3 protein. The table lists under 200,000 distinct CDR3 sequences, 6.5% to 8.5% of them singletons. The sample in question was CD4+ T cells sorted from PBMCs, obtained 5 days after the first yellow fever vaccination. These receptors were collected from a man younger than 30 who received the YFV17D yellow fever vaccine.

The table lists this clonotype with many counts. V gene TRBV6-2 or TRBV6-3 combines with J gene TRBJ2-1; TRBD2 matches at 9 bases. The CDR3 length is 15 residues. J lost 5 bases, V lost 0 bases, and 2 bases had no gene match. Germline CDR1 reads MNHEY; CDR2 reads SVGEGT. CDR3 nucleotide sequence: TGTGCCAGCAGTTACTCAGCGGGGGGAAACAATGAGCAGTTCTTC. Translation: CASSYSAGGNNEQFF.

The chain uses TRBV24-1 and TRBJ2-6, with 8 bases identical to TRBD2. Germline CDR1 is KGHDR and CDR2 is SFDVKD. V shed 3 bases and J 0 bases; nucleotides not matched to a gene: 6. The CDR3 loop spans 18 amino acids. CDR3: CATSDAGGGSSGANVLTF. The CDR3 region has the DNA TGTGCCACCAGTGATGCGGGCGGGGGGAGCTCTGGGGCCAACGTCCTGACTTTC.

This clonotype showed up just a few times. The CDR3: CASSSRTGWGTDTQYF. The CDR3 DNA follows: TGTGCCAGCAGCTCTCGGACAGGGTGGGGCACAGATACGCAGTATTTT. The chain couples TRBV5-4 to TRBJ2-3; 8 bases agree with TRBD1. Per the germline V gene, CDR1 is SGHNT and CDR2 is YYREEE (reference sequence). This CDR3 has 16 amino acids. J lost 1 base, V lost 3 bases, and 7 bases had no gene match. Full variable domain (missing parts from reference TRBV5-4 and TRBJ2-3): ETGVTQSPTHLIKTRGQQVTLRCSSQSGHNTVSWYQQALGQGPQFIFQYYREEENGRGNFPPRFSGLQFPNYSSELNVNALELDDSALYLCASSSRTGWGTDTQYFGPGTRLTVL.

This clonotype was recorded at least ten times. The chain carries TRBV28 and TRBJ2-7; 7 bases are shared with TRBD1. The CDR3 extends over 15 amino acids. Trimming cost V 4 bases and J 1 base; bases outside gene matches: 7. Germline loops: CDR1 MDHEN, CDR2 SYDVKM. The CDR3 nucleotides read TGTGCCAGCAGTTCCCGGGACAGCGAGTCCTACGAGCAGTACGTC. It yields the protein CASSSRDSESYEQYV.

The chain links TRBV2 to TRBJ2-7, with D unclear. V lost 4 bases and J lost 5, with 9 bases in between. Per the germline V gene, CDR1 is SNHLY and CDR2 is FYNNEI. The CDR3 runs to 12 residues. Here the CDR3 reads CASSGPRHEQYF. CDR3 nucleotides: TGTGCCAGCAGTGGCCCAAGGCACGAGCAGTACTTC.

This clonotype was recorded at least ten times. This chain connects TRBV11-2 to TRBJ2-1; 9 bases fit TRBD1. CDR1 is SGHAT and CDR2 is FQNNGV in the germline V gene. Trimming at V came to 5 bases and at J to 8 bases, leaving 10 bases not matched to a gene. This CDR3 is built from 15 residues. CDR3 in DNA: TGTGCCAGCAGCGCCCGGGGACAGGGAGGTTATGAGCAGTTCTTC. Translated: CASSARGQGGYEQFF.

This clonotype was observed a few times. The rearrangement uses TRBV3-1 and TRBJ1-5; D gene ambiguous. Germline CDR1 reads LGHDT; CDR2 reads YNNKEL (reference sequence). Trimming shortened V by 0 bases and J by 7 bases, and 7 bases separated the two germline ends. CDR3 length equals 13 residues. Here the CDR3 reads CASSQDVVQPQHF. The DNA of the CDR3 is TGTGCCAGCAGCCAAGATGTCGTGCAGCCCCAGCATTTT.

This clonotype came up many times. This rearrangement joins TRBV6-5 to TRBJ2-7, with D possibly called TRBD1 or TRBD2 (5 bases each). V lost 0 bases and J lost 3, with 12 bases in between. This CDR3 has 15 residues. Germline lookup yields CDR1 MNHEY and CDR2 SVGAGI. CDR3 DNA: TGTGCCAGCAGTTACTCGGTCGGGGCTTTCTACGAGCAGTACTTC. Protein product: CASSYSVGAFYEQYF.

Concerning this clonotype: This may come from a read error, since a much larger clone is one base off. The CDR3 coding sequence is TGTGCCAGCAGTTTAGTGGGAACAAGAGCAAGGACCCATTACTTC. Its translation is CASSLVGTRARTHYF. The chain couples TRBV12-3 or TRBV12-4 to TRBJ2-5; D is uncertain. This CDR3 region has 15 residues.

This clonotype has a count of ten or more. The rearrangement uses TRBV4-3 and TRBJ1-6, with TRBD1 matching 8 bases. V lost 5 bases to trimming and J lost 6 bases; unmatched junction nucleotides: 6. The CDR3 spans 15 residues. The germline V gene encodes CDR1 LGHNA and CDR2 YSLEER. CDR3 in DNA: TGCGCCAGCAGCTACGGACAGGGAACTAATTCACCCCTCCACTTT. It encodes CASSYGQGTNSPLHF.

Many counts were recorded for this clonotype. The genes are TRBV2 and TRBJ2-7; 9 bases are shared with TRBD1. The CDR3 totals 13 residues. V lost 5 bases and J lost 6; bases outside the gene matches: 5. Germline V gene data show CDR1 as SNHLY and CDR2 as FYNNEI. The DNA of the CDR3 is TGTGCCAGCAGTTCCGAGACAGGGGGCGAGCAGTACTTC. Translating gives CASSSETGGEQYF.

This clonotype was counted between two and nine times. The CDR3 protein is CASSPNFDQQFF. CDR3 nucleotides: TGTGCCAGCAGCCCCAATTTCGACCAGCAGTTCTTC. The rearrangement uses TRBV9 and TRBJ2-1; D call uncertain. The CDR3 totals 12 residues. Germline CDR1 and CDR2: SGDLS and YYNGEE. Trimming pared 4 bases from V and 11 bases from J, leaving 13 bases between.

The chain has TRBV6-1 and TRBJ2-7, with D perhaps assigned TRBD1 or TRBD2 (5 bases each). The CDR3 extends over 13 amino acids. The V end lost 7 bases, the J end lost 6 bases, and 16 bases lay between the germline ends. The germline V gene encodes CDR1 MNHNS and CDR2 SASEGT. DNA of the CDR3: TGTGCCAGCACCTCGGAGGTTGGGGGCGAGCAGTACTTC. Translated, it gives CASTSEVGGEQYF.

Many counts were recorded for this clonotype. The chain employs TRBV24-1 and TRBJ2-1; TRBD2 might be the D (7 bases). CDR3 length equals 15 residues. V gave up 4 bases and J gave up 7 bases, with 16 bases separating them. CDR1 is KGHDR, CDR2 SFDVKD, per germline. CDR3 residues: CATSEPGGPINEQFF. CDR3 nucleotide sequence: TGTGCCACCAGTGAGCCGGGGGGCCCCATTAATGAGCAGTTCTTC.

The rearrangement joins TRBV7-2 to TRBJ1-1; weak D call: TRBD1 (6 bases). Trimming pared 6 bases from V and 7 bases from J, leaving 21 bases between. The CDR3 is 15 residues long. CDR1 and CDR2 from the germline V gene are SGHTA and FQGNSA. The CDR3 bases are TGTGCCAGCAGTCCAACCGGGACATGGGCTGGTGAAGCTTTCTTT. Its translation is CASSPTGTWAGEAFF.

This clonotype occurred many times. This chain joins TRBV6-2 or TRBV6-3 and TRBJ1-5, with D perhaps TRBD1 (6 bases). This CDR3 comprises 17 residues. Deletions cut 0 bases from V and 0 bases from J, with 12 bases between. Germline V gene lookup returns CDR1 MNHEY and CDR2 SVGEGT. The CDR3 here is CASSYSTDSYSNQPQHF. As DNA, the CDR3 is TGTGCCAGCAGTTACTCGACGGACAGTTATAGCAATCAGCCCCAGCATTTT.

This clonotype came up many times. This rearrangement joins TRBV7-2 to TRBJ1-4, with TRBD1 identical over 9 bases. V trimming: 5 bases; J trimming: 6 bases; junction bases outside the gene matches: 4. Germline loops: CDR1 SGHTA, CDR2 FQGNSA. The CDR3 is 14 amino acids. CDR3 region: CASSVRQGDEKLFF. The CDR3 DNA follows: TGTGCCAGCAGCGTAAGACAGGGGGATGAAAAACTGTTTTTT. Using reference TRBV7-2 and TRBJ1-4 for the parts outside the CDR3, the full variable domain is GAGVSQSPSNKVTEKGKDVELRCDPISGHTALYWYRQSLGQGLEFLIYFQGNSAPDKSGLPSDRFSAERTGGSVSTLTIQRTQQEDSAVYLCASSVRQGDEKLFFGSGTQLSVL.

This clonotype has just a few counts. J is TRBJ1-2 and V is TRBV20-1, with D hard to call. This CDR3 contains 12 residues. Trimming cost V 0 bases and J 4 bases, with 6 bases left between them. Per the germline V gene, CDR1 is DFQATT and CDR2 is SNEGSKA (reference sequence). This CDR3 reads CSAREAPYGYTF. Written as DNA, the CDR3 is TGCAGTGCTAGAGAGGCGCCCTATGGCTACACCTTC.

This clonotype was counted a few times. The rearrangement joins TRBV20-1 to TRBJ2-5; possible D gene TRBD2, 5 bases. With 4 bases removed from V and 4 bases from J, the gap between germline ends came to 16 bases. In germline, CDR1 is DFQATT, CDR2 SNEGSKA (reference sequence). There are 14 residues in the CDR3. CDR3 DNA: TGCAGTGCTATCCCCCCGGGGTTCGCAGAGACCCAGTACTTC. This gives the protein CSAIPPGFAETQYF.

The CDR3 loop reads CASSRQGNLGEKLFF. DNA of the CDR3: TGTGCCAGCAGCCGCCAGGGGAACCTAGGGGAAAAACTGTTTTTT. V usage is TRBV7-2 and J usage is TRBJ1-4; D might be TRBD1 (6 bases). Trimming cost V 5 bases and J 8 bases, with 18 bases left between them. The CDR3 sequence is 15 residues long. Germline assignment: CDR1 SGHTA and CDR2 FQGNSA.

This clonotype appeared a few times. This chain links TRBV7-3 with TRBJ2-3, with TRBD1 matching 10 bases. V gave up 5 bases and J gave up 5 bases; unmatched junction bases: 7. This CDR3 is built from 15 residues. The V gene's germline CDR1 is SGHTA and CDR2 FQGTGA. The CDR3 region is CASSVDRGSQDTQYF. CDR3 nucleotides: TGTGCCAGCAGCGTGGACAGGGGGTCACAAGATACGCAGTATTTT.

This clonotype came up a few times. This sequence joins TRBV24-1 and TRBJ1-2; 7 nucleotides align to TRBD1. Germline V gene lookup returns CDR1 KGHDR and CDR2 SFDVKD. The CDR3 totals 13 residues. The V segment lost 7 bases and the J segment 4 bases; nucleotides outside the gene matches: 5. The CDR3 DNA follows: TGTGCCACCAGCCCAGGGGACAGCTATGGCTACACCTTC. Amino acid sequence: CATSPGDSYGYTF.

This clonotype was recorded many times. V is TRBV6-2 or TRBV6-3 and J is TRBJ2-4; D could derive from TRBD1 or TRBD2 (6 bases each). The CDR3 contains 16 residues. In germline, CDR1 is MNHEY, CDR2 SVGEGT. V was shortened by 4 bases and J by 0 bases, with 13 bases between the two germline ends. The CDR3 region is CASSSRGLLAKNIQYF. CDR3 in DNA: TGTGCCAGCAGTTCCAGGGGACTTCTAGCCAAAAACATTCAGTACTTC.

This clonotype turned up a few times. This chain joins TRBV7-2 and TRBJ2-3, with D tentatively TRBD1 (5 bases). Germline V gives CDR1 SGHTA, CDR2 FQGNSA. CDR3 length: 15 amino acids. The V end was cut by 1 base, the J end by 2 bases, with 10 bases between. CDR3 residues: CASSLVAGPTDTQYF. CDR3 DNA sequence: TGTGCCAGCAGCTTAGTCGCAGGGCCCACAGATACGCAGTATTTT.

This clonotype was seen only a few times. V usage is TRBV19 and J usage is TRBJ2-7, with D possibly being TRBD1 (5 bases). Deletions cut 3 bases from V and 6 bases from J, with 15 bases between. Looked up from germline, CDR1 is LNHDA and CDR2 is SQIVND (reference sequence). This CDR3 is built from 14 residues. For the CDR3, the DNA is TGTGCCAGTAGTATTTCGACAGCCTCCGGCGAGCAGTACTTC. Its protein product is CASSISTASGEQYF.

In its sample, this clonotype was seen once. This chain connects TRBV4-2 to TRBJ2-2, with D uncertain. Germline lookup yields CDR1 LGHNA and CDR2 YNFKEQ. The ends were cut back, 1 base at V and 3 bases at J, with 6 bases in the middle. This CDR3 contains 14 residues. The CDR3 DNA reads TGTGCCAGCAGCCAAGCAAGGGACACCGGGGAGCTGTTTTTT. Translated: CASSQARDTGELFF.

This clonotype was counted at least ten times. The chain has TRBV12-3 or TRBV12-4 and TRBJ1-6; D possibly corresponds to TRBD1 (5 bases). The CDR3 is 15 residues long. Trimming pared 6 bases from V and 2 bases from J, leaving 11 bases between. The CDR3 spells CASRPGVPYNSPLHF. In nucleotides, the CDR3 is TGTGCCAGCAGACCGGGGGTGCCCTATAATTCACCCCTCCACTTT.

This clonotype was picked up one time. The J gene is TRBJ2-5, the V gene TRBV4-1; TRBD2 is a possible D gene (5 bases). V was clipped by 3 bases and J by 5 bases, with 16 bases between them. The CDR3 runs 15 residues. The germline V gene encodes CDR1 MGHRA and CDR2 YSYEKL. CDR3 nucleotide sequence: TGCGCCAGCAGCCACGCCATGACTACGCATGAGACCCAGTACTTC. This translates into CASSHAMTTHETQYF.

The table lists this clonotype with many counts. The chain links TRBV28 to TRBJ2-1; a weak D match, TRBD2 (5 bases). Germline values: CDR1 MDHEN, CDR2 SYDVKM. The CDR3 consists of 13 residues. Trimming pared 8 bases from V and 5 bases from J, leaving 13 bases between. In nucleotides, the CDR3 is TGTGCCAGCTGCGAGCGGAGACACAATGAGCAGTTCTTC. This encodes CASCERRHNEQFF.